A selection of T cell receptor beta chains follows, all from one sample in a study of human T cells and chemical hapten exposure. One entry per CDR3 protein, called by TCRdb with MiXCR from the RACE reads. Of more than 300,000 distinct CDR3 sequences in the sample, 5.5% were seen once. The sample here was whole blood, taken in connection with sensitization to the hapten diphenylcyclopropenone (DPC). These TCRs come from a woman aged 18-29 years with alopecia areata. Some clones in this sample may be carry-over from other donors' samples. Each CDR3 is given with its conserved first and last residue. D genes are given only for firm matches. Rows may omit the clone size; those that give it use once, few, many or a size class.

TRBJ1-4,TRBV7-2,TRBD1,few,CASSLGGRGSIEKLFF,TGTGCCAGCAGCTTAGGAGGCAGGGGGAGCATTGAAAAACTGTTTTTT
TRBJ1-2,TRBV20-1,-,many,CSAQEIRGDYGYTF,TGCAGTGCTCAAGAAATCCGGGGAGACTATGGCTACACCTTC
TRBJ2-7,TRBV5-1,-,-,CASSPTGQAAYEQYF,TGCGCCAGCAGCCCAACAGGGCAGGCTGCCTACGAGCAGTACTTC
TRBJ1-1,TRBV7-3,TRBD1,many,CASSLDRLNTEAFF,TGTGCCAGCAGCTTGGACAGGTTGAACACTGAAGCTTTCTTT
TRBJ2-3,TRBV9,-,few,CASSVGHRGGDTQYF,TGTGCCAGCAGCGTAGGCCACAGGGGAGGCGATACGCAGTATTTT
TRBJ2-3,TRBV20-1,TRBD2,many,CSARLAGGRGYADTQYF,TGCAGTGCTAGACTAGCGGGGGGGCGCGGTTACGCAGATACGCAGTATTTT
TRBJ1-1,TRBV27,-,few,CASSSGRLNVF,TGTGCCAGCAGTTCCGGCAGACTGAACGTTTTT
TRBJ2-5,TRBV20-1,-,many,CSARDPAAPRQYF,TGCAGTGCTAGAGATCCCGCGGCCCCCCGCCAGTACTTC
TRBJ1-4,TRBV6-2/TRBV6-3,TRBD1,-,CASSLRQGEEKLFF,TGTGCCAGCAGTCTTCGACAGGGGGAAGAAAAACTGTTTTTT
TRBJ1-4,TRBV28,TRBD1,many,CASSLPGTANEKLFF,TGTGCCAGCAGTTTACCTGGGACAGCCAATGAAAAACTGTTTTTT
TRBJ1-5,TRBV20-1,-,few,CSASPTPGDSNQPQHF,TGCAGTGCGAGTCCCACCCCCGGCGATAGCAATCAGCCCCAGCATTTT
TRBJ2-5,TRBV6-1,TRBD1,many,CASGSRQGAETQYF,TGTGCCAGCGGCTCGAGACAGGGGGCAGAGACCCAGTACTTC
TRBJ2-2,TRBV5-4,TRBD1,many,CASSKWTGNTGELFF,TGTGCCAGCAGCAAGTGGACAGGGAACACCGGGGAGCTGTTTTTT
TRBJ2-4,TRBV6-5,-,few,CASRPNTQGGVNIQYF,TGTGCCAGCAGACCTAACACCCAGGGGGGGGTCAACATTCAGTACTTC
TRBJ2-5,TRBV5-1,TRBD1,-,CASSEDRNWKETQYF,TGCGCCAGCAGCGAGGACAGGAATTGGAAGGAGACCCAGTACTTC
TRBJ2-2,TRBV19,TRBD1,few,CASSMGQENTGELFF,TGTGCCAGTAGTATGGGACAGGAGAACACCGGGGAGCTGTTTTTT
TRBJ2-3,TRBV7-2,-,-,CASSPDQGLHTYTDTKYF,TGTGCCAGCAGCCCCGATCAGGGTCTCCACACCTACACAGATACGAAGTATTTT